Sequencing of this T cell receptor (beta chain) was carried out in a study of blood T cell repertoires in COVID-19. Germline V gene data show CDR1 as MDHEN and CDR2 as SYDVKM. Trimming removed 2 bases from V and 5 bases from J; junction bases left unmatched: 5. CDR3 length: 15 amino acids. Method: immunoSEQ multiplex PCR; TCRdb's copy keeps in-frame clones and lacks some. The sample yields about 210,000 clones, around 90% seen once. The TCR comes from a man between 65 and 79 years old with acute or convalescent COVID-19. This sequence joins TRBV28 and TRBJ2-2, with 7 bases that match TRBD2. Sequenced material: peripheral blood. CDR3 amino acids: CASSLAGVETGELFF. CDR3 DNA sequence: TGTGCCAGCAGTTTAGCGGGAGTGGAGACCGGGGAGCTGTTTTTT.